Below, 10 T cell receptor beta chains from the same sample are listed, as sequenced in a study of blood T cell repertoires in COVID-19. Sequencing used immunoSEQ multiplex PCR; TCRdb keeps in-frame clones, though not all of them. The sample carries 150,000 or so clones, 80% recorded once. Sequencing was performed on peripheral blood. The receptors here all came from a man aged 55 to 70 with acute or convalescent COVID-19.

The chain employs TRBV9 and TRBJ2-1; 11 bases align to TRBD2. The CDR3 is made up of 18 amino acids. In germline, CDR1 is SGDLS, CDR2 YYNGEE. Trimming took 3 bases from V and 0 from J; bases not matched to a gene: 8. In DNA form, the CDR3 reads TGTGCCAGCAGCGCCACTAGCGGGGGTCCGAGCTCCTACAATGAGCAGTTCTTC. Translation gives CASSATSGGPSSYNEQFF.

Only a few counts were recorded for this clone. The rearrangement joins TRBV11-2 to TRBJ2-1, with TRBD2 matching 7 bases. The CDR3 contains 14 residues. Germline V gene data show CDR1 as SGHAT and CDR2 as FQNNGV. V shed 0 bases, J shed 14 bases, and the junction held 10 bases outside the gene matches. CDR3 sequence: CASSLDFSRLAEFF. Here the CDR3 DNA reads TGTGCCAGCAGCTTAGATTTTAGTAGGCTAGCGGAGTTCTTC.

V usage is TRBV6-5 and J usage is TRBJ1-2; TRBD1 is a possible D gene (6 bases). Germline V gene data show CDR1 as MNHEY and CDR2 as SVGAGI. Trimming stripped 6 bases from V and 3 bases from J, with 14 bases between. The CDR3 runs to 14 residues. The CDR3 here is CASRQGEMDYGYTF. As DNA, the CDR3 is TGTGCCAGCAGACAGGGAGAAATGGACTATGGCTACACCTTC.

The chain uses TRBV4-2 and TRBJ2-3; 12 bases map to TRBD2. Per the germline V gene, CDR1 is LGHNA and CDR2 is YNFKEQ. The CDR3 length is 18 residues. The V gene end was trimmed by 1 base and the J gene end by 0 bases; junction bases not matched to a gene: 5. CDR3 protein: CASSQGRGLAGSTDTQYF. CDR3 sequence (DNA): TGTGCCAGCAGCCAAGGGAGGGGACTAGCGGGCAGCACAGATACGCAGTATTTT.

This CDR3 is CSVGVGAGGYTF. The CDR3 DNA reads TGCAGCGTTGGGGTGGGGGCTGGTGGCTACACCTTC. The J gene is TRBJ1-2, the V gene TRBV29-1; D possibly corresponds to TRBD1 (6 bases). Germline V lookup: CDR1 SQVTM, CDR2 ANQGSEA. Trimming removed 4 bases from V and 7 bases from J, with 13 bases in between. The CDR3 extends over 12 amino acids.

A note on this clone: This sample also contains other DNA sequences that code for the same CDR3. Written as DNA, the CDR3 is TGTGCCAGCTCACCAGGGCAAAACACTGAAGCTTTCTTT. As protein: CASSPGQNTEAFF. V and J are TRBV18 and TRBJ1-1; D ambiguous. The V end lost 2 bases, the J end lost 2 bases, and 6 bases lay between the germline ends. The CDR3 is 13 residues long. The germline V gene has CDR1 KGHSH and CDR2 LQKENI.

This clone occurred once. This chain joins TRBV9 and TRBJ2-3; D gene unclear. Trimming removed 4 bases at V and 11 bases at J, with 17 bases between. In germline, CDR1 is SGDLS, CDR2 YYNGEE. The CDR3 is 13 residues long. In DNA, the CDR3 is TGTGCCAGCAGCCTTAGCCCCAGCCCCGAGCAGTATTTT. Amino acids: CASSLSPSPEQYF.

This chain links TRBV5-5 with TRBJ1-3; tentatively, D is TRBD1 (5 bases). Germline V gene lookup returns CDR1 SGHKS and CDR2 YYEKEE (reference sequence). Deletions cut 4 bases from V and 4 bases from J, with 12 bases between. The CDR3 totals 14 residues. DNA of the CDR3: TGTGCCAGCAGCGTGGGCCGGGGGGGAAACACCATATATTTT. Its protein product is CASSVGRGGNTIYF.

This clone was counted only a few times. This chain connects TRBV9 to TRBJ1-2, with TRBD1 matching 8 bases. The CDR3 extends over 14 amino acids. The V and J ends lost 1 base and 3 bases, in that order; junction bases with no gene match: 2. Germline lookup yields CDR1 SGDLS and CDR2 YYNGEE. CDR3 region: CASSVSTGDYGYTF. The DNA of the CDR3 is TGTGCCAGCAGCGTATCGACAGGGGACTATGGCTACACCTTC.

This chain links TRBV5-4 with TRBJ1-1; the D is unclear. Germline CDR1 SGHNT, CDR2 YYREEE (reference sequence). Trimming removed 3 bases from V and 3 bases from J, with 3 bases in between. This CDR3 comprises 11 residues. The CDR3 loop reads CASSSDTEAFF. CDR3 nucleotides: TGTGCCAGCAGCTCCGACACTGAAGCTTTCTTT.